This paragraph reports one T cell receptor (beta chain). The target of this receptor is not known. No base qualities exist here, and no much larger clone lies one base off it. This specimen comes from a study of vaccination and CD4 T cells after COVID-19 (dated by TCRdb to 2022 to 2024). A note on the overall study: Six males and four females were included in the convalescent cohort, with two Hispanic individuals, seven Caucasians, two Asians and one multiracial person represented. Participants got two doses of the Pfizer-BioNTech BNT162b2 vaccine (n=8) or two doses of the Moderna mRNA-1273 vaccine (n=2). Post-COVID blood samples were collected from convalescent patients a median of approximately 93 days after diagnosis, with a range of roughly 30 to 161 days. The time from the second vaccine dose to post-vaccine blood sampling had a median of 72 days and ranged from about 12 to 250 days. Overlapping spike peptide pools from SARS-CoV-2 and from the common cold coronaviruses HCoV-NL63, HCoV-OC43 and HCoV-229E were used as culture stimuli. In control cultures, a CEFX viral epitope pool was used as positive control, an HIV-1 Nef peptide pool was used as negative control, or no peptide was added. In around nine COVID-19 convalescent patients and 4 infection-naive healthy vaccine recipients, the spike-specific CD4+ TCR repertoire before mRNA vaccination was compared with the repertoire after mRNA vaccination. Memory CD4+ T cell crossreactivity between SARS-CoV-2 and common cold coronavirus spike proteins was assessed at the TCR clonotype level in an earlier paper using these donors. The paper's findings and limits, for the study overall: Although the median number of SARS-CoV-2-reactive clonotypes went up from more than 20 after infection to 35 to 40 after vaccination, the increase was not significant. Among convalescent patients, a median roughly 90% of the SARS-CoV-2-reactive clones seen after vaccination appeared only after vaccination, which suggests priming specific to the vaccine. Of the vaccine-specific clones in convalescent patients, 304 of 307, or nearly all, reacted only to SARS-CoV-2 spike and did not cross-react with common cold coronaviruses. The study included relatively few convalescent patients and did not analyze early timepoints after natural infection.

Library preparation employed PCR. DNA from cultured CD4+ T cells was subjected to TCR sequencing with the Oncomine TCR Beta short-read assay at the Johns Hopkins FTIC core. The QIAamp micro DNA kit was used to extract genomic DNA from the cultured CD4+ T cells. Oncomine TCR Beta libraries made from cultured CD4+ T cells were pooled using unique dual indexes and sequenced on an Illumina iSeq 100. The authors' pipeline ran thus. Non-productive sequences were filtered out, and CDR3s that did not start with C, did not end with F or W, or were shorter than 7 amino acids were discarded. The MANAFEST web application was used to identify antigen-specific clonotypes by comparing peptide-stimulated wells against reference wells and other culture wells. An FDR below 0.05, an odds ratio above 5, and a productive frequency above 0.1% in at least two of three replicate wells were required for clones to be considered positive. Cross-reactive clonotypes were defined as significantly expanded in both SARS-CoV-2 spike wells and at least one common cold coronavirus spike condition. Levenshtein distances (stringdist) and unrooted phylogenetic trees (ape) in R version 3.6.1 were used to assess CDR3 homology. TCRdb ran its own pipeline on the public reads, namely fastp trimming at Q25 and MiXCR clone calling, and kept in-frame beta chains. Entries that share a CDR3 protein sequence are merged under the most common genes and DNA. The authors' filters were not applied to this entry. The sample table shows 10,000 or so distinct CDR3 sequences, and 30% are seen once. The ten largest clones add up to 10% to 15% of the sample.

From the germline V gene (reference sequence), CDR1 is LNHNV and CDR2 is YYDKDF. The cysteine opens and the phenylalanine closes a CDR3 of 14 amino acids. Here the CDR3 DNA is all that survives: 42 bases in frame from base 1. V and J lose 1 base and 6 bases, and a span of 7 bases separates them. In light of the paper, this sample's treatment or condition label describes: roughly ten-day PBMC culture with coronavirus spike peptide pools or control peptides (ViraFEST assay). CD4+ T cells from unexposed donors were collected before the COVID-19 pandemic (2011-2018). The ViraFEST assay, used in the study, expanded antigen-specific T cells with peptide pools and then identified the expanded clonotypes through TCR sequencing. Each well held 2.2 million or so PBMCs cultured with 9 to 10 ug/ml peptide pools in IMDM containing approximately 5% human AB serum and 8 to 10 IU/ml IL-2. Half of the culture medium was replaced with fresh IL-2-containing medium on days 3 and 7. After about 10 days of culture, CD4+ T cells were isolated by negative selection using the EasySep CD4+ T cell isolation kit. As far as cell numbers permitted, CD4+ T cells from unexposed donors were tested for reactivity against SARS-CoV-2 S and N as well as four spike pools from common cold coronaviruses. PBMCs were separated from whole blood using Ficoll-Paque Plus gradient centrifugation and then either used fresh or cryopreserved at -140C. In general, triplicate wells were set up for every culture condition. The leukapheresis product used for the unexposed donors was purchased from a commercial source.

Sequenced sample: CD4+ T cells from blood, cultured in vitro. The V and J segments used are TRBV15 and TRBJ2-6; there is no confident call for the D gene. The TCR was taken from a human donor in good health. The CDR3 has the sequence CATSRGIEANVLTF. The sequenced DNA is TGTGCCACCAGCAGAGGAATTGAGGCCAACGTCCTGACTTTC.